In its sample, the clone carrying this TCR beta chain was seen once. This sample is drawn from a study of blood T cell repertoires in COVID-19. Study-wide background: Some COVID-19 samples were acute and others convalescent; all came from the United States, Italy and Spain. PBMCs, B-cell-depleted T cells, or T cells were the source of the cDNA or gDNA that made up the material.

Per the study methods: Amplification with reference gene primers provided the estimates of nucleated cell counts. Sequencing was performed with immunoSEQ multiplex PCR; in TCRdb, only in-frame clones are kept and a portion is missing. V, J and clone size reflect that table, while D and trimming were determined from the DNA. The repertoire includes just under 95,000 clones, 80% of them detected once, and nearly 9% sits in the top ten. Germline loops: CDR1 SNHLY, CDR2 FYNNEI. The CDR3 length is 15 residues. V was pared by 0 bases and J by 4 bases, with 7 bases between. This TCR was sampled from a middle-aged man who had recovered from COVID-19. This chain joins TRBV2 and TRBJ1-6; no firm D call. Sequencing was performed on peripheral blood. CDR3: CASSEAPNYNSPLHF. The CDR3 coding sequence is TGTGCCAGCAGTGAAGCACCTAATTATAATTCACCCCTCCACTTT.